This T cell receptor (beta chain) derives from a study of lymphopenia after photon versus proton radiotherapy. Study observations and caveats: Larger post-nadir TCR diversity loss correlated inversely with survival in deceased patients. After the lymphocyte nadir, photon-treated repertoires showed oligoclonal expansion, especially of CD8+ Temra cells.

Germline V gene lookup returns CDR1 SEHNR and CDR2 FQNEAQ (reference sequence). CDR3 length equals 14 residues. V was clipped by 6 bases and J by 9 bases; unmatched bases: 7. The method was immunoSEQ multiplex PCR; TCRdb's version includes in-frame clones alone and lacks a portion of them. This sample has 15,000 or so clones, with 75% to 90% found just once. About this clone itself: Antigen specificity is unknown.

The chain carries TRBV7-9 and TRBJ1-6; 8 bases match TRBD1. This receptor was obtained from a woman aged 60-75 years with cholangiocarcinoma. Some clones in this sample may be carry-over from other donors' samples. The source material was peripheral blood, sampled from a patient treated with proton-based radiotherapy. The CDR3 DNA is TGTGCCAGCAGGAAGGACAGGGAGGCTTCACCCCTCCACTTT. Protein: CASRKDREASPLHF.